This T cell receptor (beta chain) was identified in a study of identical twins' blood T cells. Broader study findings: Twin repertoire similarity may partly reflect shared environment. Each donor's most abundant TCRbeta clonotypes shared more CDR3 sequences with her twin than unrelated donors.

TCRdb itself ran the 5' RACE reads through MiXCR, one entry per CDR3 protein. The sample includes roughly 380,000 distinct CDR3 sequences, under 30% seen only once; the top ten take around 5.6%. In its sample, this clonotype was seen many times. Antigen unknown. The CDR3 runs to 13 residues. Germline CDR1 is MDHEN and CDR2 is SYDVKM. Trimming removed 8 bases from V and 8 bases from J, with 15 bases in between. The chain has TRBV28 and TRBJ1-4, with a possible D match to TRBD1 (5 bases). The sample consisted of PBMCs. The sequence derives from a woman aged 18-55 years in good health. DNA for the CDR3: TGTGCCAGCCATGACAGATCAGGGGAAAAACTGTTTTTT. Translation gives CASHDRSGEKLFF.